The source of this T cell receptor beta chain is a study of CD8 T cells in Susac syndrome. Reverse transcription of about 0.5 to 1 ug RNA was performed with random hexamers. In TCRdb, the immunoSEQ multiplex PCR reads were re-called with MiXCR into one record per CDR3 protein. The sample includes around 110,000 distinct CDR3 sequences, around 94% of them seen just once. The CDR3 length is 15 residues. Germline V gene lookup returns CDR1 LGHNA and CDR2 YSLEER. Trimming took off 0 bases at V and 3 bases at J, with 12 bases between the two ends. The TCR was taken from a human donor with Susac syndrome. The chain recombines TRBV4-3 with TRBJ2-7, with D tentatively TRBD2 (6 bases). Sequences were obtained from CD8+ T cells from PBMCs. The DNA for the CDR3 is TGCGCCAGCAGCCAAGAGGAGGGAATTCTCTACGAGCAGTACTTC. Translating gives CASSQEEGILYEQYF.